Following are 17 T cell receptor beta chains from one sample sequenced in a study of T cell changes during pregnancy in multiple sclerosis. The assay was immunoSEQ multiplex PCR, and TCRdb's table has in-frame clones only and misses some. The data contain around 110,000 clones, roughly 90% of them singletons. The material sequenced was peripheral blood, taken in the third trimester of pregnancy. The receptors come from a female donor in good health, enrolled as a control in a pregnancy study.

This clone has just a few counts. The gene calls are TRBV7-3 and TRBJ1-6; D possibly corresponds to TRBD1 (6 bases). V was clipped by 4 bases and J by 6 bases, with 10 bases between them. This CDR3 is 14 amino acids long. The germline CDR1 and CDR2 sequences are SGHTA and FQGTGA. The CDR3 reads CASSSQGANSPLHF. The CDR3 DNA is TGTGCCAGCAGCTCACAGGGAGCTAATTCACCCCTCCACTTT.

The chain uses TRBV2 and TRBJ1-2, with D unresolved. CDR1 is SNHLY and CDR2 is FYNNEI in the germline V gene. The CDR3 has 15 residues. Trimming took 4 bases from V and 5 from J, leaving 17 bases between them. For the CDR3, the DNA is TGTGCCAGCAGTGTCGACGGGATTGCGTTTTATGGCTACACCTTC. Protein sequence: CASSVDGIAFYGYTF.

The rearrangement uses TRBV2 and TRBJ1-4; maybe TRBD1 (5 bases). Germline V lookup: CDR1 SNHLY, CDR2 FYNNEI. This CDR3 has 19 amino acids. V was pared by 6 bases and J by 0 bases, with 23 bases between. The CDR3 region has the DNA TGTGCCAGCAGCAGCGGGGGGGGTATGGGAGTTGCAACTAATGAAAAACTGTTTTTT. Translation gives CASSSGGGMGVATNEKLFF.

The chain recombines TRBV11-3 with TRBJ2-1; 7 bases agree with TRBD1. This CDR3 comprises 13 residues. Germline V gene lookup returns CDR1 SGHNT and CDR2 YENEEA. Unmatched junction bases numbered 3, after V lost 0 bases and J lost 10 bases. As DNA, the CDR3 is TGTGCCAGCAGCTTAGATGTAGGGGGCGAGCAGTTCTTC. Amino acids: CASSLDVGGEQFF.

The genes are TRBV29-1 and TRBJ1-2, with D hard to call. Trimming left V 5 bases short and J 4 bases short, with 8 bases between. CDR3 length equals 11 residues. The germline gives CDR1 SQVTM, CDR2 ANQGSEA. CDR3 protein: CSVWAAYGYTF. The CDR3 DNA reads TGCAGCGTTTGGGCCGCCTATGGCTACACCTTC.

The CDR3 nucleotides read TGTGCCAGCAGCTTAACAGGGAGAAACTATGGCTACACCTTC. Amino acids: CASSLTGRNYGYTF. This chain links TRBV11-3 with TRBJ1-2, with TRBD1 as a possible D gene (6 bases). The germline CDR1 and CDR2 sequences are SGHNT and YENEEA. V lost 2 bases and J lost 2, with 9 bases in between. The length of the CDR3 is 14 residues.

J is TRBJ2-1 and V is TRBV19, with D maybe TRBD2 (5 bases). The CDR3 loop spans 13 amino acids. The germline gives CDR1 LNHDA, CDR2 SQIVND (reference sequence). Trimming stripped 6 bases from V and 10 bases from J, with 16 bases between. The CDR3 DNA sequence: TGTGCCAGTAGCCCTACGGCCCCGGGGGAGCAGTTCTTC. Residues: CASSPTAPGEQFF.

V and J are TRBV4-3 and TRBJ1-1, with 9 bases aligning to TRBD1. J gave up 4 bases and V 3 bases, and 6 bases lay outside the gene matches. From germline, CDR1 is LGHNA and CDR2 YSLEER. The CDR3 is 15 residues long. This CDR3 is CASSQTDRGGTEAFF. The CDR3 DNA reads as TGCGCCAGCAGCCAGACAGACAGGGGGGGCACTGAAGCTTTCTTT.

The V gene is TRBV6-5, the J gene TRBJ2-3, with D perhaps matching TRBD2 (6 bases). V lost 2 bases, J lost 0 bases, and 9 bases lay in between. This CDR3 is built from 15 residues. CDR1 and CDR2 from the germline V gene are MNHEY and SVGAGI. This chain's CDR3 is CASSYGAGSTDTQYF. CDR3 bases: TGTGCCAGCAGTTACGGCGCGGGGAGCACAGATACGCAGTATTTT.

The V and J genes are TRBV7-6 and TRBJ1-1, with D uncertain. V was clipped by 5 bases and J by 4 bases, with 17 bases between them. CDR3 length: 15 residues. CDR1 is SGHVS and CDR2 is FNYEAQ in the germline V gene. The CDR3 region has the DNA TGTGCCAGCAGCCCCCGTGGAGCTCGGAGCACTGAAGCTTTCTTT. Its protein is CASSPRGARSTEAFF.

A remark on this clone: The DNA is left out, because the CDR3 cannot be placed on it with certainty; the CDR3 is given as TCRdb lists it. J is TRBJ1-2 and V is TRBV7-8. The CDR3 has 17 amino acids, counting both end residues. Germline CDR1 reads SGHVS; CDR2 reads FQNEAQ. CDR3 loop: CASSFGPGRGDVYGYTF.

This chain joins TRBV7-9 and TRBJ1-1; possibly TRBD1 for D (6 bases). This CDR3 is built from 16 residues. CDR1 SEHNR and CDR2 FQNEAQ come from the germline V gene (reference sequence). The V and J ends lost 5 bases and 3 bases respectively, with 19 bases between them. This chain's CDR3 is CASSPMDRPIYTEAFF. The CDR3 DNA reads TGTGCCAGCAGCCCCATGGACAGACCTATTTACACTGAAGCTTTCTTT.

V gene TRBV29-1 combines with J gene TRBJ1-1; D gene uncertain. CDR3 length equals 11 residues. Germline loops: CDR1 SQVTM, CDR2 ANQGSEA. V was cut by 5 bases and J by 6 bases, with 10 bases left in between. CDR3 bases: TGCAGCGTTAGTACGCGGTCTGAAGCTTTCTTT. It specifies CSVSTRSEAFF.

The chain combines TRBV19 with TRBJ2-5; the match to TRBD1 covers 9 bases. This CDR3 is built from 16 residues. Unmatched junction bases numbered 7, after V lost 4 bases and J lost 1 base. CDR1 is LNHDA, CDR2 SQIVND, per germline (reference sequence). DNA of the CDR3: TGTGCCAGTAGTAATCCCGACAGGGGGTTCCAAGAGACCCAGTACTTC. It specifies CASSNPDRGFQETQYF. The full variable domain, with the rest looked up from reference TRBV19 and TRBJ2-5, is DGGITQSPKYLFRKEGQNVTLSCEQNLNHDAMYWYRQDPGQGLRLIYYSQIVNDFQKGDIAEGYSVSREKKESFPLTVTSAQKNPTAFYLCASSNPDRGFQETQYFGPGTRLLVL.

This clone was observed a single time. Here the CDR3 reads CASSPSPLEPDTQYF. CDR3 DNA sequence: TGTGCCAGCAGCCCATCCCCACTAGAGCCAGATACGCAGTATTTT. V gene TRBV7-9 combines with J gene TRBJ2-3; D may be TRBD2 (5 bases). The germline CDR1 and CDR2 sequences are SEHNR and FQNEAQ (reference sequence). Trimming removed 5 bases at V and 4 bases at J, with 16 bases between. This CDR3 is 15 amino acids long.

The chain has TRBV5-1 and TRBJ2-5; a weak D match, TRBD2 (5 bases). V was shortened by 6 bases and J by 2 bases, with 20 bases between the two germline ends. CDR1 and CDR2 from the germline V gene are SGHRS and YFSETQ. The CDR3 is 16 amino acids. In DNA form, the CDR3 reads TGCGCCAGCAACGTGGGTCCGGGAATTGGACAAGAGACCCAGTACTTC. As protein: CASNVGPGIGQETQYF. The whole variable domain, filled in from reference TRBV5-1 and TRBJ2-5, reads KAGVTQTPRYLIKTRGQQVTLSCSPISGHRSVSWYQQTPGQGLQFLFEYFSETQRNKGNFPGRFSGRQFSNSRSEMNVSTLELGDSALYLCASNVGPGIGQETQYFGPGTRLLVL.

The V and J genes are TRBV4-1 and TRBJ1-2, with D unclear. V was cut by 1 base and J by 0 bases, with 15 bases left in between. Germline values: CDR1 MGHRA, CDR2 YSYEKL. This CDR3 has 17 amino acids. As DNA, the CDR3 is TGCGCCAGCAGCCAAGGAATGAGGTTTTGGCCTAACTATGGCTACACCTTC. Translating it yields CASSQGMRFWPNYGYTF.